This TCR beta chain was recovered during a study of identical twins (dated by TCRdb to 2016 to 2017). Describing the broader study: The study deep-sequenced TCR alpha and beta repertoires from monozygotic twins, unrelated adults of various ages and cord blood to test whether fetal clonotypes persist. Replicate twin experiments were performed at different times using different library preparation protocols to rule out contamination.

This clonotype was observed a few times. It has no known antigen specificity. No base quality values were provided; no much bigger clone lies one nucleotide off. Relative to germline, V is 7 bases shorter and J is 4 bases shorter, with 25 bases between their ends. There are 16 amino acids in the CDR3, from cysteine to phenylalanine inclusive. Only CDR3 DNA remains: 48 bases, in frame from the first base. The germline V gene provides CDR1 SQVTM and CDR2 ANQGSEA. General study outcomes and caveats: Compared with coincidental sharing between unrelated individuals, out-of-frame TCR alpha sequences shared between twins showed an excess of sequences with low generation probability. Because the same donors could not be followed over many years, the conclusions relied on cross-sectional statistical analysis. Invariant T cells such as MAIT and iNKT could partly confound zero-insertion analyses, though diverse VJ usage argued against this for most clonotypes. In monozygotic twins, recombination models systematically underestimated out-of-frame TCR alpha sharing, but the models matched the sharing seen between unrelated individuals. A weaker excess of twin sharing was found in beta out-of-frame sequences because the signal-to-noise ratio was lowered by fewer shared sequences. Fewer insertions were carried by abundant cord blood beta clonotypes, a similar but weaker trend appeared in young adult naive repertoires, and no such trend appeared in memory repertoires.

All donors were healthy Caucasians. Three unrelated non-twin adults were also sequenced: a male aged 18 to 30, a male aged 50 to 60 and a female aged 50 to 60. Miltenyi CD45RO+ enrichment and human naive T-cell isolation kits were used to isolate memory (CD45RO+) and naive T cells from PBMC. Library method: 5' RACE. Sequencing was performed on an Illumina HiSeq 2000. Template switching added a universal primer binding site, and the final cDNA carried a unique molecular identifier that allowed TCR cDNA molecules to be counted accurately. Specific primers in the conserved constant-segment region were used to synthesize first-strand cDNA for the TCR alpha and beta chains. To control for contamination, each cDNA library was double barcoded with a SMART-Mk sample barcode plus Illumina barcodes. TruSeq adapter sequences and Illumina sample barcodes were added in two successive PCR steps. Sequencing of the TCR alpha and beta cDNA libraries was done on the Illumina HiSeq platform using custom primers. The paper's processing steps were these. MiGEC processed the raw reads to extract unique molecular identifiers, while MiXCR was used to determine the CDR3 positions. Recombination models were inferred per individual with the repgenHMM and IGoR tools using an EM algorithm. Shared clonotypes were analyzed with the tcR package in R, and sharing was normalized by the product of cloneset sizes. To study raw recombination without the effects of thymic and clonal selection, out-of-frame nonproductive sequences were analyzed. TCRdb reanalyzed the raw reads on its own, using fastp at Q25 for trimming and MiXCR for clone calling, and kept in-frame beta chains. Rows merge per CDR3 protein into single entries with the most common DNA and genes. TCRdb assigned the V and J calls; the authors' analysis was not used. The sample table holds more than 650,000 distinct CDR3 sequences, of which approximately 6% were seen once. About 1.8% of the sample lies in the top ten.

The chain is assembled from TRBV29-1 and TRBJ1-2, and perhaps TRBD1 as D gene, on 6 matching bases. The origin of this receptor is a man aged 18 to 29 in good health. The sample consisted of naive T cells sorted from blood. Taken with the paper, the label for cell subset or site translates to: cells isolated with a human naive T-cell isolation kit. The sequence in DNA is TGCAGCGATTGGGGGCTCATCAGCCCAGGACTCTATGGCTACACCTTC. This codes for CSDWGLISPGLYGYTF. Supplemented by the reference TRBV29-1 and TRBJ1-2 proteins around the CDR3, the complete variable domain is SAVISQKPSRDICQRGTSLTIQCQVDSQVTMMFWYRQQPGQSLTLIATANQGSEATYESGFVIDKFPISRPNLTFSTLTVSNMSPEDSSIYLCSDWGLISPGLYGYTFGSGTRLTVV.